This section outlines one T cell receptor beta chain sequence together with its context. The data were obtained in a study of blood T cell repertoires in COVID-19. Study-wide context: Specimens from acute and convalescent COVID-19 originated in the United States, Italy and Spain.

V was shortened by 5 bases and J by 4 bases, with 11 bases between the two germline ends. The CDR3 covers 13 residues. Germline values: CDR1 SGHTA, CDR2 FQGTGA. Sequencing used immunoSEQ multiplex PCR; TCRdb keeps in-frame clones, though not all of them. The repertoire holds roughly 310,000 clones, with about nine tenths as singletons. Among Cohort 3 donors, those recovered had two negative PCRs, clearance, or symptom resolution. The chain employs TRBV7-3 and TRBJ2-5; a weak D match, TRBD2 (6 bases). Sequenced: PBMCs or T cells enriched from blood (not recorded which). This receptor was taken from a woman aged 40-49 years who had recovered from COVID-19. The CDR3 protein is CASSRGAAETQYF. The CDR3 DNA reads as TGTGCCAGCAGCCGCGGGGCAGCAGAGACCCAGTACTTC.